The 8 T cell receptor beta chains in this list originate from one sample, sequenced in a study of identical twins' blood T cells. TCRdb called the 5' RACE reads again in MiXCR, with one record for every CDR3 protein. In the table there are 350,000 to 400,000 distinct CDR3 sequences, under 30% of which are singletons. The sequenced material came from PBMCs. The receptors come from a woman aged 18-49 years in good health.

There are many counts of this clonotype. The chain uses TRBV4-1 and TRBJ1-1, with TRBD1 identical over 9 bases. CDR1 and CDR2 (germline): MGHRA, YSYEKL. With V trimmed by 4 bases and J by 4 bases, 4 bases remained unmatched. CDR3 length: 14 amino acids. In DNA, the CDR3 is TGCGCCAGCAGCCCCGGACAGGGGCGCACTGAAGCTTTCTTT. This sequence encodes CASSPGQGRTEAFF.

The chain combines TRBV6-1 with TRBJ1-2; D not resolved. With 3 bases removed from V and 3 bases from J, the gap between germline ends came to 8 bases. The CDR3 covers 13 residues. Germline V gene data show CDR1 as MNHNS and CDR2 as SASEGT. DNA for the CDR3: TGTGCCAGCAGTGACAACAGCTACTATGGCTACACCTTC. This gives the protein CASSDNSYYGYTF.

This clonotype was counted at least ten times. The rearrangement uses TRBV20-1 and TRBJ1-2; TRBD1 is a possible D gene (6 bases). Germline V gene lookup returns CDR1 DFQATT and CDR2 SNEGSKA (reference sequence). CDR3 length equals 13 residues. Trimming removed 5 bases at V and 5 bases at J, with 15 bases between. The CDR3 loop is CSAPRQGLYGYTF. DNA of the CDR3: TGCAGTGCTCCACGTCAGGGGTTATATGGCTACACCTTC.

This chain links TRBV12-3 or TRBV12-4 with TRBJ2-3, with 10 positions matching TRBD2. The CDR3 spans 15 residues. After removal of 7 bases from V and 1 base from J, the junction contained 5 bases not matched to a gene. The CDR3 reads CASITGTSGTDTQYF. CDR3 DNA: TGTGCCAGCATTACCGGGACTAGCGGCACAGATACGCAGTATTTT.

The table lists this clonotype with a few counts. The chain has TRBV11-2 and TRBJ2-3, with TRBD2 as a possible D gene (5 bases). Germline V gives CDR1 SGHAT, CDR2 FQNNGV. This CDR3 spans 17 amino acids. The ends were cut back, 4 bases at V and 2 bases at J, with 19 bases in the middle. The CDR3 sequence is CASSSLASSGPTDTQYF. CDR3 nucleotides: TGTGCCAGCAGCTCTCTCGCGTCAAGCGGACCCACAGATACGCAGTATTTT.

This clonotype has only a few counts. The V and J genes are TRBV12-3 or TRBV12-4 and TRBJ1-2; 7 positions agree with TRBD1. The CDR3 length is 14 residues. V shed 7 bases and J 4 bases; nucleotides not matched to a gene: 9. DNA for the CDR3: TGTGCCAGCACCCAGGGGACAGCCATCTATGGCTACACCTTC. Its protein product is CASTQGTAIYGYTF.

The chain recombines TRBV11-2 with TRBJ2-2; D gene ambiguous. The CDR3 has 17 amino acids. Germline CDR1 and CDR2: SGHAT and FQNNGV. V was shortened by 0 bases and J by 6 bases, with 17 bases between the two germline ends. CDR3 bases: TGTGCCAGCAGCTTAGAGTGGACGGAAGATATATCCGGGGAGCTGTTTTTT. Translated: CASSLEWTEDISGELFF.

The chain employs TRBV29-1 and TRBJ2-1, with TRBD2 matching over 8 bases. The CDR3 has 13 residues. With 7 bases clipped from V and 7 bases from J, the junction kept 9 bases outside the gene matches. CDR1 is SQVTM and CDR2 is ANQGSEA in the germline V gene. This CDR3 reads CSALPGTSNEQFF. The CDR3 DNA follows: TGCAGCGCTCTTCCCGGGACTAGTAATGAGCAGTTCTTC.